Each of the 10 T cell receptor beta chains below was sequenced from the same sample in a study of blood T cell repertoires in COVID-19. Sequencing was performed with immunoSEQ multiplex PCR; in TCRdb, only in-frame clones are kept and a portion is missing. The table records more than 95,000 clones, roughly 69% of them present only once. Specimen: peripheral blood. These receptors came from an older woman with acute or convalescent COVID-19.

The rearrangement links TRBV6-5 to TRBJ1-1, with 7 bases matching TRBD1. V gave up 2 bases and J gave up 9 bases; unmatched junction bases: 6. This CDR3 is built from 13 residues. Germline CDR1 MNHEY, CDR2 SVGAGI. Here the CDR3 DNA reads TGTGCCAGCAGTTACGGGCAGGGGGAAAAAGCTTTCTTT. As protein: CASSYGQGEKAFF.

The chain uses TRBV7-2 and TRBJ2-1, with 16 bases aligning to TRBD2. The CDR3 totals 19 residues. Germline V gives CDR1 SGHTA, CDR2 FQGNSA. V shed 4 bases and J 9 bases; nucleotides not matched to a gene: 15. The CDR3 nucleotides read TGTGCCAGCAGCTGGAGAATCAAGGGACTAGCGGGGGGGGCAGGTGAGCAGTTCTTC. It yields the protein CASSWRIKGLAGGAGEQFF. Variable domain in full (rest from reference TRBV7-2 and TRBJ2-1): GAGVSQSPSNKVTEKGKDVELRCDPISGHTALYWYRQSLGQGLEFLIYFQGNSAPDKSGLPSDRFSAERTGGSVSTLTIQRTQQEDSAVYLCASSWRIKGLAGGAGEQFFGPGTRLTVL.

On this clone itself: Other DNA sequences from this sample encode an identical CDR3 as well. This rearrangement joins TRBV29-1 to TRBJ2-7; D remains ambiguous. Trimming shortened V by 0 bases and J by 0 bases, and 3 bases separated the two germline ends. CDR1 and CDR2 from the germline V gene are SQVTM and ANQGSEA. The CDR3 covers 12 residues. CDR3 protein: CSVEDSSYEQYF. The CDR3 DNA is TGCAGCGTTGAAGACAGCTCCTACGAGCAGTACTTC.

V gene TRBV2 combines with J gene TRBJ1-5; D is possibly TRBD1 (5 bases). Germline values: CDR1 SNHLY, CDR2 FYNNEI. The CDR3 loop spans 14 amino acids. V was shortened by 7 bases and J by 3 bases, with 13 bases between the two germline ends. The CDR3 loop reads CASTPGGSNQPQHF. CDR3 coding DNA: TGTGCCAGCACCCCGGGGGGGTCCAATCAGCCCCAGCATTTT. The whole variable domain, filled in from reference TRBV2 and TRBJ1-5, reads EPEVTQTPSHQVTQMGQEVILRCVPISNHLYFYWYRQILGQKVEFLVSFYNNEISEKSEIFDDQFSVERPDGSNFTLKIRSTKLEDSAMYFCASTPGGSNQPQHFGDGTRLSIL.

The rearrangement joins TRBV10-3 to TRBJ2-3; perhaps TRBD2 as D (7 bases). The V gene lost 5 bases and the J gene lost 3 bases, with 15 bases spanning the gap. CDR3 length: 15 residues. Germline V gene lookup returns CDR1 ENHRY and CDR2 SYGVKD. CDR3 DNA: TGTGCCATCAGTCTAGCGGTGAGGGGGACAGATACGCAGTATTTT. This codes for CAISLAVRGTDTQYF.

The count of this clone is one. The V call is TRBV7-8, the J call TRBJ1-4; D gene uncertain. This CDR3 is built from 15 residues. CDR1 and CDR2 (germline): SGHVS, FQNEAQ. With 6 bases removed from V and 3 bases from J, the gap between germline ends came to 14 bases. CDR3 loop: CASSQRELANEKLFF. CDR3 coding DNA: TGTGCCAGCAGTCAAAGGGAGTTGGCTAATGAAAAACTGTTTTTT.

This chain joins TRBV5-5 and TRBJ2-5, with a tentative D call TRBD1 (5 bases). V was trimmed by 6 bases and J by 0 bases, leaving 6 bases between them. Per the germline V gene, CDR1 is SGHKS and CDR2 is YYEKEE (reference sequence). CDR3 length: 12 residues. In DNA, the CDR3 is TGTGCCAGCAAGGGGTACCAAGAGACCCAGTACTTC. Translation gives CASKGYQETQYF. Variable domain in full (rest from reference TRBV5-5 and TRBJ2-5): DAGVTQSPTHLIKTRGQQVTLRCSPISGHKSVSWYQQVLGQGPQFIFQYYEKEERGRGNFPDRFSARQFPNYSSELNVNALLLGDSALYLCASKGYQETQYFGPGTRLLVL.

This clone was seen a single time. The chain couples TRBV11-2 to TRBJ2-2, with TRBD2 identical over 7 bases. The CDR3 runs 17 residues. Germline-derived CDR1 and CDR2 are SGHAT and FQNNGV. V lost 4 bases and J lost 4; bases outside the gene matches: 12. CDR3 protein: CASSSPIGEGSTGELFF. For the CDR3, the DNA is TGTGCCAGCAGCTCACCCATCGGGGAGGGTAGCACCGGGGAGCTGTTTTTT.

This rearrangement joins TRBV19 to TRBJ2-6, with TRBD1 matching over 7 bases. The ends lost 6 bases at V and 0 bases at J; junction bases unmatched: 2. CDR1 and CDR2 from the germline V gene are LNHDA and SQIVND (reference sequence). This CDR3 contains 15 residues. Here the CDR3 reads CASSRQGSGANVLTF. The CDR3 region has the DNA TGTGCCAGTAGCCGACAGGGCTCTGGGGCCAACGTCCTGACTTTC.

This clone was seen a single time. This CDR3 is CASSWTSGETQYF. CDR3 coding DNA: TGCGCCAGCAGCTGGACTAGCGGGGAGACCCAGTACTTC. This chain connects TRBV5-1 to TRBJ2-5; 11 nucleotides match TRBD2. The CDR3 consists of 13 residues. V lost 3 bases to trimming and J lost 5 bases; unmatched junction nucleotides: 0. Germline V lookup: CDR1 SGHRS, CDR2 YFSETQ.